The 14 T cell receptor beta chains below were found in one sample sequenced in a study of cytomegalovirus exposure and HLA in healthy donors. The study ran its PCR with 60 Vbeta and 13 Jbeta primers. This table comes from immunoSEQ multiplex PCR, and its TCRdb copy is limited to in-frame clones, with some not included. The table has 200,000 or so clones, about four fifths seen once. The sequencing sample was made of PBMCs. The receptor source for this set is a woman aged 25-40 years in good health and CMV-seropositive.

This chain joins TRBV6-5 and TRBJ1-1; D call uncertain. The CDR3 sequence is 14 residues long. Germline V gene sequence: CDR1 MNHEY, CDR2 SVGAGI. The ends were cut back, 2 bases at V and 4 bases at J, with 11 bases in the middle. CDR3 nucleotides: TGTGCCAGCAGTTACGCGAACTTTGGCACTGAAGCTTTCTTT. Its translation: CASSYANFGTEAFF.

This chain joins TRBV4-3 and TRBJ1-2, with D possibly being TRBD1 (5 bases). Germline V gene sequence: CDR1 LGHNA, CDR2 YSLEER. Trimming stripped 0 bases from V and 4 bases from J, with 9 bases between. The CDR3 covers 14 residues. The CDR3: CASSQEKGSYGYTF. As DNA, the CDR3 is TGCGCCAGCAGCCAAGAAAAGGGGTCCTATGGCTACACCTTC.

The rearrangement joins TRBV7-2 to TRBJ2-6; the D is unclear. V was shortened by 3 bases and J by 1 base, with 7 bases between the two germline ends. This CDR3 contains 15 residues. Germline-derived CDR1 and CDR2 are SGHTA and FQGNSA. The CDR3 bases are TGTGCCAGCAGCTTGGTCAGGTCTGGGGCCAACGTCCTGACTTTC. Amino acid sequence: CASSLVRSGANVLTF.

The J gene is TRBJ2-7, the V gene TRBV6-1; maybe TRBD1 (6 bases). V lost 6 bases and J lost 3, with 12 bases in between. CDR3 length equals 13 residues. Per the germline V gene, CDR1 is MNHNS and CDR2 is SASEGT. The DNA for the CDR3 is TGTGCCAGCAGGAAGCCGGACAGCTACGAGCAGTACTTC. Protein sequence: CASRKPDSYEQYF.

This clone has just one count. The chain is built from TRBV13 and TRBJ2-1; 7 bases are shared with TRBD2. Germline CDR1 is PRHDT and CDR2 is FYEKMQ (reference sequence). CDR3 length: 16 amino acids. Trimming at V came to 5 bases and at J to 5 bases, leaving 12 bases not matched to a gene. The CDR3 DNA reads TGTGCCAGCAGCCCCATAGCGGGCTCCCTAGACAATGAGCAGTTCTTC. This translates into CASSPIAGSLDNEQFF. The variable domain in full, completed from reference TRBV13 and TRBJ2-1, reads AAGVIQSPRHLIKEKRETATLKCYPIPRHDTVYWYQQGPGQDPQFLISFYEKMQSDKGSIPDRFSAQQFSDYHSELNMSSLELGDSALYFCASSPIAGSLDNEQFFGPGTRLTVL.

The rearrangement links TRBV4-2 to TRBJ2-2; maybe TRBD2 (6 bases). With 2 bases removed from V and 7 bases from J, the gap between germline ends came to 14 bases. The germline V gene encodes CDR1 LGHNA and CDR2 YNFKEQ. CDR3 size: 15 residues. The CDR3 spells CASSQLDSGRGELFF. In DNA form, the CDR3 reads TGTGCCAGCAGCCAATTGGATAGCGGTCGCGGGGAGCTGTTTTTT.

The chain couples TRBV7-9 to TRBJ2-7, with D tentatively TRBD2 (5 bases). The CDR3 is 14 residues long. The germline V gene has CDR1 SEHNR and CDR2 FQNEAQ (reference sequence). The V end was cut by 4 bases, the J end by 2 bases, with 12 bases between. CDR3 in DNA: TGTGCCAGCAGCTCGGGATCGACCACCTACGAGCAGTACTTC. Translated, it gives CASSSGSTTYEQYF.

The chain is built from TRBV6-1 and TRBJ1-1; D is undetermined. V lost 6 bases and J 6 bases, leaving 14 bases between the germline ends. The CDR3 is 13 residues long. Germline CDR1 reads MNHNS; CDR2 reads SASEGT. The CDR3 reads CASRQAPVSEAFF. The CDR3 DNA follows: TGTGCCAGCAGGCAGGCCCCCGTGTCTGAAGCTTTCTTT.

The V and J genes are TRBV7-6 and TRBJ2-3; TRBD1 might be the D (6 bases). CDR3 length equals 16 residues. CDR1 SGHVS and CDR2 FNYEAQ come from the germline V gene. Trimming left V 1 base short and J 2 bases short, with 13 bases between. CDR3 in amino acids: CASSLGTGPATDTQYF. The CDR3 region has the DNA TGTGCCAGCAGCTTAGGTACAGGGCCAGCCACAGATACGCAGTATTTT.

This clone was seen more than once but under ten times. V and J are TRBV15 and TRBJ1-6; tentative D call: TRBD1 (5 bases). The germline V and J ends were trimmed by 5 bases and 5 bases, with 10 bases remaining between them. CDR3 length: 14 amino acids. Per germline, CDR1 LNHNV and CDR2 YYDKDF (reference sequence). CDR3 sequence reads: CATSWGVNNSPLHF. The CDR3, as DNA: TGTGCCACCAGCTGGGGGGTCAATAATTCACCCCTCCACTTT. Full variable domain (rest looked up from reference TRBV15 and TRBJ1-6): DAMVIQNPRYQVTQFGKPVTLSCSQTLNHNVMYWYQQKSSQAPKLLFHYYDKDFNNEADTPDNFQSRRPNTSFCFLDIRSPGLGDTAMYLCATSWGVNNSPLHFGNGTRLTVT.

The chain is built from TRBV7-3 and TRBJ2-2; TRBD1 agrees at 8 bases. The CDR3 spans 14 residues. Germline V gives CDR1 SGHTA, CDR2 FQGTGA. Trimming took 8 bases from V and 4 from J; bases not matched to a gene: 6. CDR3 region: CASGADRGTGELFF. The CDR3, as DNA: TGTGCCAGCGGGGCCGACAGGGGCACCGGGGAGCTGTTTTTT.

CDR3 in DNA: TGTGCCAGCAGTCAGGCGGGGGCAAGGGCTGAAGCTTTCTTT. This translates into CASSQAGARAEAFF. The J gene is TRBJ1-1, the V gene TRBV28; D is possibly TRBD1 (6 bases). Germline loops: CDR1 MDHEN, CDR2 SYDVKM. With 5 bases removed from V and 6 bases from J, the gap between germline ends came to 16 bases. CDR3 size: 14 residues.

The CDR3 protein is CASSLDGSSGNTIYF. The CDR3 DNA is TGCGCCAGCAGCTTGGATGGCAGCTCTGGAAACACCATATATTTT. The genes are TRBV5-1 and TRBJ1-3; D not resolved. Per the germline V gene, CDR1 is SGHRS and CDR2 is YFSETQ. Trimming shortened V by 0 bases and J by 0 bases, and 7 bases separated the two germline ends. There are 15 residues in the CDR3.

This clone was seen a handful of times. This rearrangement joins TRBV5-6 to TRBJ1-5; D may be TRBD1 (5 bases). The germline V gene encodes CDR1 SGHDT and CDR2 YYEEEE. There are 15 residues in the CDR3. V lost 2 bases and J lost 6, with 15 bases in between. The CDR3 DNA reads as TGTGCCAGCAGCTTTTGGCAGGGTAATGTTCAGCCCCAGCATTTT. This encodes CASSFWQGNVQPQHF.